This T cell receptor (beta chain) was captured in a study of T cells in Graves' hyperthyroidism and ophthalmopathy. Active moderate-to-severe ophthalmopathy, Clinical Activity Score at least 3, NOSPECS at least 4, under 3 months' duration. CDR3 length equals 16 residues. Trimming pared 4 bases from V and 6 bases from J, leaving 22 bases between. The germline CDR1 and CDR2 sequences are LGHNA and YNFKEQ. Amplification of TCR beta CDR3 regions used RNA as the template. A first-round RT-PCR of the TCR CDR3 used the HTBI primer set. TCRdb reprocessed the multiplex PCR reads via MiXCR and lists one record per CDR3 protein. The sample records 560,000 or so distinct CDR3 sequences, roughly 21% being singletons.

The clonotype originates from a man aged 35 to 55 with Graves' ophthalmopathy. Input material: blood. This chain connects TRBV4-2 to TRBJ2-7; TRBD2 is a possible D gene (6 bases). The CDR3 region has the DNA TGTGCCAGCAGCCCCGAGGGGCGTGGCGGGGCCTTCGAGCAGTACTTC. Translating it yields CASSPEGRGGAFEQYF.